This TCR beta chain was obtained from a study of cytomegalovirus exposure and HLA in healthy donors. Study conclusions and caveats: Only CMV serostatus was available as immune exposure information. Earlier analysis yielded a pattern in which most TCR beta V segments were productive about 90% or about 30% of the time. Rare TCR sequences predominated, though certain public TCRs were found in many donors.

This CDR3 comprises 15 residues. CDR1 SGHTA and CDR2 FQGTGA come from the germline V gene. V dropped 3 bases and J dropped 5 bases, with 13 bases sitting between them. Although they were nominally healthy when sampled, donors likely had unrecorded immune exposures. This clone has just one count. Its antigen remains unidentified. The study ran its PCR with 60 Vbeta and 13 Jbeta primers. Libraries were prepared by immunoSEQ multiplex PCR; TCRdb keeps only in-frame clonotypes and omits some of them. The sample yields about 120,000 clones, over 65% seen once. The chain is built from TRBV7-3 and TRBJ2-2, with D tentatively TRBD2 (7 bases). The sample taken for sequencing was PBMCs. The source is a woman in her fifties or sixties in good health and CMV-seropositive. CDR3 region: CASSFRGGGTGELFF. The CDR3 DNA reads TGTGCCAGCAGCTTTAGGGGAGGGGGTACCGGGGAGCTGTTTTTT.